The 19 T cell receptor beta chains given below trace back to one sample, sequenced in a study of T cell responses to AZD1222 COVID-19 vaccine. Some clones are missing from TCRdb's copy, which holds only in-frame ones; the method was immunoSEQ multiplex PCR. The sample records some 150,000 clones, more than 85% being singletons. Here the sequenced sample was peripheral blood, taken on day 0 of AZD1222 vaccination. The receptors originated from an adult in good health.

The chain has TRBV7-3 and TRBJ2-1; 7 positions agree with TRBD1. Germline V gene data show CDR1 as SGHTA and CDR2 as FQGTGA. Trimming cost V 4 bases and J 0 bases; bases outside gene matches: 9. CDR3 length: 17 residues. The CDR3 region is CASSYTGDIDSYNEQFF. CDR3 bases: TGTGCCAGCAGCTACACAGGGGACATAGACTCCTACAATGAGCAGTTCTTC.

The chain employs TRBV4-1 and TRBJ1-6; D unclear. V was clipped by 0 bases and J by 0 bases, with 9 bases between them. The CDR3 spans 17 residues. CDR1 and CDR2 from the germline V gene are MGHRA and YSYEKL. DNA of the CDR3: TGCGCCAGCAGCCAAGATGAGGAGAGCTCCTATAATTCACCCCTCCACTTT. Encoded protein: CASSQDEESSYNSPLHF.

The chain recombines TRBV11-2 with TRBJ2-7; D gene ambiguous. V lost 2 bases, J lost 5 bases, and 7 bases lay in between. Germline V gene lookup returns CDR1 SGHAT and CDR2 FQNNGV. This CDR3 has 12 residues. CDR3 sequence: CASSLHRDEQYF. The CDR3 DNA sequence: TGTGCCAGCAGCTTACATCGGGACGAGCAGTACTTC.

This clone has a single count. The chain joins TRBV29-1 to TRBJ1-1; D is unresolved. This CDR3 has 12 residues. Germline loops: CDR1 SQVTM, CDR2 ANQGSEA. Trimming shortened V by 6 bases and J by 4 bases, and 12 bases separated the two germline ends. CDR3 residues: CSVARSATEAFF. In DNA, the CDR3 is TGCAGCGTCGCCCGATCCGCCACTGAAGCTTTCTTT.

The genes are TRBV19 and TRBJ2-7; D perhaps matches TRBD2 (6 bases). Germline CDR1 LNHDA, CDR2 SQIVND (reference sequence). CDR3 length equals 14 residues. Trimming shortened V by 3 bases and J by 1 base, and 10 bases separated the two germline ends. The CDR3 nucleotides read TGTGCCAGTAGTATGTACGGGGGTTCCTACGAGCAGTACTTC. It translates to CASSMYGGSYEQYF.

The V and J genes are TRBV30 and TRBJ1-2, with a tentative D call TRBD1 (6 bases). Germline V gene sequence: CDR1 GTSNPN, CDR2 SVGIG (reference sequence). The CDR3 length is 12 residues. Deletions cut 3 bases from V and 5 bases from J, with 10 bases between. CDR3 amino acids: CAWSPGQYGYTF. In nucleotides, the CDR3 is TGTGCCTGGAGCCCCGGACAGTATGGCTACACCTTC.

The chain has TRBV5-1 and TRBJ2-5, with 10 positions matching TRBD2. The trim removed 0 bases at V and 1 base at J, leaving 6 bases unmatched. Germline V gives CDR1 SGHRS, CDR2 YFSETQ. The CDR3 runs 17 residues. CDR3 bases: TGCGCCAGCAGCTTGGAACTAGCGGGAAAAATCCAAGAGACCCAGTACTTC. Translated, it gives CASSLELAGKIQETQYF.

The chain has TRBV7-8 and TRBJ2-1, with a possible D match to TRBD2 (5 bases). The CDR3 runs 16 residues. V lost 5 bases, J lost 3 bases, and 17 bases lay in between. Germline lookup yields CDR1 SGHVS and CDR2 FQNEAQ. This CDR3 reads CASSPLGPEGYNEQFF. In nucleotides, the CDR3 is TGTGCCAGCAGCCCGCTTGGGCCAGAGGGCTACAATGAGCAGTTCTTC. Drawing the rest from reference TRBV7-8 and TRBJ2-1, the complete variable domain is GAGVSQSPRYKVAKRGQDVALRCDPISGHVSLFWYQQALGQGPEFLTYFQNEAQLDKSGLPSDRFFAERPEGSVSTLKIQRTQQEDSAVYLCASSPLGPEGYNEQFFGPGTRLTVL.

The DNA of the CDR3 is TGTGCCAGCAGTTACTATCAGGGAGGGGACACTGAAGCTTTCTTT. It encodes CASSYYQGGDTEAFF. J is TRBJ1-1 and V is TRBV6-5, with a possible D match to TRBD1 (5 bases). Looked up from germline, CDR1 is MNHEY and CDR2 is SVGAGI. The CDR3 is 15 amino acids. Trimming left V 1 base short and J 3 bases short, with 12 bases between.

The rearrangement joins TRBV30 to TRBJ1-5; D gene uncertain. V dropped 2 bases and J dropped 4 bases, with 6 bases sitting between them. Germline assignment: CDR1 GTSNPN and CDR2 SVGIG (reference sequence). This CDR3 contains 12 residues. CDR3 in DNA: TGTGCCTGGAGTCTAAGTAATCAGCCCCAGCATTTT. Translated: CAWSLSNQPQHF.

The V and J genes are TRBV10-2 and TRBJ1-2, with D possibly matching TRBD1 (6 bases). The germline gives CDR1 WSHSY, CDR2 SAAADI. V shed 6 bases and J shed 6 bases, with 17 bases lying between them. The CDR3 covers 14 residues. The CDR3 region is CASRQAGEGDGYTF. In DNA form, the CDR3 reads TGCGCCAGCAGGCAGGCAGGGGAAGGCGATGGCTACACCTTC.

The chain employs TRBV29-1 and TRBJ1-2, with TRBD1 matching 8 bases. The CDR3 is 12 amino acids. J gave up 7 bases and V 6 bases, and 7 bases lay outside the gene matches. Germline assignment: CDR1 SQVTM and CDR2 ANQGSEA. The CDR3 DNA follows: TGCAGCGTCTCGACAGGGGCGTTTGGCTACACCTTC. It is translated as CSVSTGAFGYTF.

This chain links TRBV6-5 with TRBJ2-1; 9 bases line up with TRBD2. Per the germline V gene, CDR1 is MNHEY and CDR2 is SVGAGI. V gave up 3 bases and J gave up 8 bases; unmatched junction bases: 8. The CDR3 is made up of 15 amino acids. The CDR3 loop is CASSYPGLAPYEQFF. The CDR3 DNA reads as TGTGCCAGCAGTTATCCGGGACTAGCTCCCTATGAGCAGTTCTTC.

The chain recombines TRBV27 with TRBJ1-6; the D is unclear. The CDR3 covers 13 residues. V was pared by 9 bases and J by 10 bases, with 16 bases between. Germline V gene data show CDR1 as MNHEY and CDR2 as SMNVEV (reference sequence). CDR3 sequence reads: CARGKGYGSPLHF. The CDR3 DNA is TGTGCCAGGGGCAAGGGATACGGGTCACCCCTCCACTTT.

CDR3 DNA sequence: TGTGCCAGCAGTTCAAGGGAAGGGGGGCGACGTTATGGCTACACCTTC. This translates into CASSSREGGRRYGYTF. This rearrangement joins TRBV28 to TRBJ1-2; D is perhaps TRBD1 (6 bases). The germline V and J ends were trimmed by 4 bases and 5 bases, with 20 bases remaining between them. CDR1 is MDHEN, CDR2 SYDVKM, per germline. This CDR3 spans 16 amino acids.

The CDR3 DNA reads TGCGCCAGCAGCTTGGGAGGGGGCGGAACTGAAGCTTTCTTT. It yields the protein CASSLGGGGTEAFF. The chain joins TRBV5-1 to TRBJ1-1; 7 bases line up with TRBD1. V lost 0 bases and J lost 5; bases outside the gene matches: 4. This CDR3 contains 14 residues. The germline CDR1 and CDR2 sequences are SGHRS and YFSETQ.

V gene TRBV12-5 combines with J gene TRBJ2-1; 10 nucleotides line up with TRBD2. CDR1 is LGHNT, CDR2 FRNRAP, per germline. V shed 3 bases and J 6 bases; nucleotides not matched to a gene: 5. The CDR3 length is 15 residues. This CDR3 reads CASGFPGLAPNEQFF. CDR3 bases: TGTGCTAGTGGTTTCCCGGGACTAGCGCCCAATGAGCAGTTCTTC.

The V gene is TRBV19, the J gene TRBJ2-5; 7 bases align to TRBD1. The CDR3 is made up of 14 amino acids. J was trimmed by 2 bases and V by 1 base; bases with no gene match: 1. CDR1 is LNHDA and CDR2 is SQIVND in the germline V gene (reference sequence). CDR3 in DNA: TGTGCCAGTAGTATAGTACAGGGGCAAGAGACCCAGTACTTC. Its translation: CASSIVQGQETQYF.

This chain links TRBV2 with TRBJ1-5, with a tentative D call TRBD1 (5 bases). From germline, CDR1 is SNHLY and CDR2 FYNNEI. The CDR3 covers 16 residues. Trimming removed 3 bases at V and 1 base at J, with 13 bases between. The CDR3 reads CASSDRDGWSNQPQHF. Written as DNA, the CDR3 is TGTGCCAGCAGTGACAGGGATGGATGGAGCAATCAGCCCCAGCATTTT.